This T cell receptor beta chain stems from a study of cytomegalovirus exposure and HLA in healthy donors. Some clones are missing from TCRdb's copy, which holds only in-frame ones; the method was immunoSEQ multiplex PCR. The data hold approximately 150,000 clones, with around nine tenths observed a single time. Whole-study results and caveats: Rare TCR sequences dominated, though some public TCRs recurred in many donors. Published work reported that the classifier diagnosed cytomegalovirus status with high specificity and sensitivity.

Trimming removed 0 bases at V and 6 bases at J, with 9 bases between. There are 13 residues in the CDR3. Germline V gives CDR1 SGHRS, CDR2 YFSETQ. About this clone itself: What it recognizes is unknown.

Sequencing used PBMCs. The TCR originated in a man aged 18-30 years in good health and CMV-seropositive. The chain joins TRBV5-1 to TRBJ2-5; D might be TRBD2 (5 bases). The CDR3 spells CASSLAGIQTQYF. The CDR3 coding sequence is TGCGCCAGCAGCTTGGCGGGAATCCAGACCCAGTACTTC.